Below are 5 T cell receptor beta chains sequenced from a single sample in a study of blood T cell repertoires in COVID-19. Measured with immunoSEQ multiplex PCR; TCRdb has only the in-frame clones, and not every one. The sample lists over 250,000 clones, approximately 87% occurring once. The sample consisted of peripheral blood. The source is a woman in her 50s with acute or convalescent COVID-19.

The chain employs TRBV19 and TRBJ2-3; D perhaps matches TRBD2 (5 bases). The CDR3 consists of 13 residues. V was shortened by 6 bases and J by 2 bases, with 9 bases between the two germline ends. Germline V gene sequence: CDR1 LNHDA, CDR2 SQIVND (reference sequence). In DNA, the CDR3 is TGTGCCAGTAGGGAGGCAAACACAGATACGCAGTATTTT. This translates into CASREANTDTQYF.

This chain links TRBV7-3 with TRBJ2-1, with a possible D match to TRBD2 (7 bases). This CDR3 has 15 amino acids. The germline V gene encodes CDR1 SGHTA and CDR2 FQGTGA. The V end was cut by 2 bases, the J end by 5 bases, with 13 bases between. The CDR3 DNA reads TGTGCCAGCAGCTTAGCGGGAGAGGGGGACAATGAGCAGTTCTTC. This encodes CASSLAGEGDNEQFF. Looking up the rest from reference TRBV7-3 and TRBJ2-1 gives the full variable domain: GAGVSQTPSNKVTEKGKYVELRCDPISGHTALYWYRQSLGQGPEFLIYFQGTGAADDSGLPNDRFFAVRPEGSVSTLKIQRTERGDSAVYLCASSLAGEGDNEQFFGPGTRLTVL.

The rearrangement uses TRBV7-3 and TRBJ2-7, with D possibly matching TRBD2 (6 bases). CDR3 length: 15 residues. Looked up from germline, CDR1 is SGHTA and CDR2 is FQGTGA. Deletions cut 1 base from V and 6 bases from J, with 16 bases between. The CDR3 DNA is TGTGCCAGCAGCTTAAGCGGAGGGATCGGGATCGAGCAGTACTTC. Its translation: CASSLSGGIGIEQYF.

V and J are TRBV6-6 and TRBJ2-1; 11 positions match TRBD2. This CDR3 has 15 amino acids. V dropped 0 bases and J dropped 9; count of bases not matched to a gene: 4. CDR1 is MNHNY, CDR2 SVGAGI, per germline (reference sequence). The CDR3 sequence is CASSYSLAGVSEQFF. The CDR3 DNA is TGTGCCAGCAGTTACTCACTAGCGGGAGTAAGTGAGCAGTTCTTC.

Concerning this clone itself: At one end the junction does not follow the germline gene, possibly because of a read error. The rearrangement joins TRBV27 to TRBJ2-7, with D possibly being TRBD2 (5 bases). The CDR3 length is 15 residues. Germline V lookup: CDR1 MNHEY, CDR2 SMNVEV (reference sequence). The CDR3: CASALSPADSFEQYF. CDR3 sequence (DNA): TGTGCAAGCGCGCTAAGTCCAGCGGACTCCTTCGAGCAGTACTTC.